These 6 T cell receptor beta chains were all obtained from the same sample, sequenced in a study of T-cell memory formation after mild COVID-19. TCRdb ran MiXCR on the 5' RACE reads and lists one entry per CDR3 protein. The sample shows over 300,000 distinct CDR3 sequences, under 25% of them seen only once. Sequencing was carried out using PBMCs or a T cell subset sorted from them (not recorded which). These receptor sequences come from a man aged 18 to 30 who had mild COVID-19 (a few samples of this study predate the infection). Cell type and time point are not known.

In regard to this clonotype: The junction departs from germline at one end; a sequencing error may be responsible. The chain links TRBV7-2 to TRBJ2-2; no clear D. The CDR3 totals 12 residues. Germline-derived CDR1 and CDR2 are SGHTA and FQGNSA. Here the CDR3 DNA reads TGTGCCAGCATCTTAATTGGCGGGGAGCTGTTTTTT. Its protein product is CASILIGGELFF.

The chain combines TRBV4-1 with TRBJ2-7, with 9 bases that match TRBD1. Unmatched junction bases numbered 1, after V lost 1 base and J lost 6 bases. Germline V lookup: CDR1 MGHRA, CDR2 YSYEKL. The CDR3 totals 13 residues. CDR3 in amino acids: CASSQGTGAEQYV. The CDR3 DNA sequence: TGCGCCAGCAGCCAAGGGACAGGGGCCGAGCAGTACGTC.

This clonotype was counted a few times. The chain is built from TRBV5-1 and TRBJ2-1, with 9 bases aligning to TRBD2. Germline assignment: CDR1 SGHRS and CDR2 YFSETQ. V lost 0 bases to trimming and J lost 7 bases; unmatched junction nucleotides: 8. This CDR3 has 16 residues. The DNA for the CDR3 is TGCGCCAGCAGCTTGGCCGGCGGGGGGGCGAGAAATGAGCAGTTCTTC. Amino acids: CASSLAGGGARNEQFF.

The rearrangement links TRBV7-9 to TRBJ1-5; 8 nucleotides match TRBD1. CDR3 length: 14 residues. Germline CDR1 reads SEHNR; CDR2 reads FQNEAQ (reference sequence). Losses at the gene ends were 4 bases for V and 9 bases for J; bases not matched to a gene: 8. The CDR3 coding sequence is TGTGCCAGCAGCTCCGACAGGGGAGGAGGGCCCCAGCATTTT. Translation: CASSSDRGGGPQHF.

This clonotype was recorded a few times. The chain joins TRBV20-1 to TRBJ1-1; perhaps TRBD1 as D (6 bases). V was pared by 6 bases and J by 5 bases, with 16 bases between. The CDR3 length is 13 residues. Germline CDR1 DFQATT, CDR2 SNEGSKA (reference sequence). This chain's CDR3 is CSASARGRTEAFF. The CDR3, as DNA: TGCAGTGCGAGCGCCCGGGGGCGGACTGAAGCTTTCTTT.

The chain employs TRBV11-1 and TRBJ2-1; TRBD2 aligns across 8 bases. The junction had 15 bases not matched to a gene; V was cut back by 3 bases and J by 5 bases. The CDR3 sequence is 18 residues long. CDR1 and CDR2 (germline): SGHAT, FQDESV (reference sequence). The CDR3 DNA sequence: TGTGCCAGCAGCTTGGTGCTAGCGGGCCACTTAGGGGACAATGAGCAGTTCTTC. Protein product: CASSLVLAGHLGDNEQFF.